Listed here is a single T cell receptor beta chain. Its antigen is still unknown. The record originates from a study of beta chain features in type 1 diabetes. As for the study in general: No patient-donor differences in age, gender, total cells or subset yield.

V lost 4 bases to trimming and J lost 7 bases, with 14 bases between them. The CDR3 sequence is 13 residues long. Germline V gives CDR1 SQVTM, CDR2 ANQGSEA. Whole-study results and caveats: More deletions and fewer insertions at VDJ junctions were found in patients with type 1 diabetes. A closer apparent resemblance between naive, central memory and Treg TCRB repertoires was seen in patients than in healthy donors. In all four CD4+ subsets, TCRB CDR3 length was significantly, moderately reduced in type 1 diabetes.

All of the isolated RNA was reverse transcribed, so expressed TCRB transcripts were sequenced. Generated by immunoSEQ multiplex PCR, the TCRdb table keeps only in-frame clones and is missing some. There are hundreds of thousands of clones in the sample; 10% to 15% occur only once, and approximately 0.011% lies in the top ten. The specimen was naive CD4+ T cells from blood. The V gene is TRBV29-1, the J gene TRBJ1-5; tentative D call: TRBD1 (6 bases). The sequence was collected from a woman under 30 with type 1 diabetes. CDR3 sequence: CSVGFQGKQPQHF. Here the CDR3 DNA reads TGCAGCGTTGGCTTCCAGGGGAAACAGCCCCAGCATTTT.